This is a list of T cell receptor beta chains from one sample in a study of T cells in Graves' hyperthyroidism and ophthalmopathy. TCRdb used MiXCR to reprocess the multiplex PCR reads, holding one entry per CDR3 protein. The sample has approximately 700,000 distinct CDR3 sequences, about a sixth seen once. The sequenced sample was blood. The receptor source for this set is a man between 18 and 35 years old with Graves' hyperthyroidism. The CDR3 runs from the conserved cysteine through the conserved F or W. A D gene is named only where the DNA matches it firmly. Only some rows state a clone size, as once, few, many or a class for expanded clones.

j_call: TRBJ2-4
v_call: TRBV4-1
clone_size: .
d_call: .
cdr3_nt: TGCGCCAGCAGCCCGGACATAGCTTCGGGGGACATTCAGTACTTC
cdr3_aa: CASSPDIASGDIQYF

j_call: TRBJ2-5
v_call: TRBV29-1
clone_size: few
d_call: .
cdr3_nt: TGCAGCGTTGAAGGGAGGAGTCAGGGTCAGGTGGAGACCCAGTACTTC
cdr3_aa: CSVEGRSQGQVETQYF

j_call: TRBJ2-3
v_call: TRBV15
clone_size: .
d_call: TRBD2
cdr3_nt: TGTGCCACCAGCAGAGATCCTCCCGGGACTAGCGCCGATACGCAGTATTTT
cdr3_aa: CATSRDPPGTSADTQYF

j_call: TRBJ2-1
v_call: TRBV20-1
clone_size: .
d_call: .
cdr3_nt: TGCAGTGCTAGCTTTAGCGGCTCCTACAATGAGCAGTTCTTC
cdr3_aa: CSASFSGSYNEQFF

j_call: TRBJ1-2
v_call: TRBV6-6
clone_size: few
d_call: .
cdr3_nt: TGTGCCAGCAGTTACGGGAGCCGGAACTATGGCTACACCTTC
cdr3_aa: CASSYGSRNYGYTF

j_call: TRBJ2-2
v_call: TRBV28
clone_size: .
d_call: .
cdr3_nt: TGTGCCAGCAGTTTAACAGAAACCGGGGAGCTGTTTTTT
cdr3_aa: CASSLTETGELFF

j_call: TRBJ2-1
v_call: TRBV2
clone_size: many
d_call: TRBD2
cdr3_nt: TGTGCCAGCAGTTCCGGGACTAGCGGGAGGGGAGGTGAGCAGTTCTTC
cdr3_aa: CASSSGTSGRGGEQFF

j_call: TRBJ2-7
v_call: TRBV9
clone_size: .
d_call: TRBD2
cdr3_nt: TGTGCCAGCAGCCCCGGGCTAGCGGGAGCATTATACGAGCAGTACTTC
cdr3_aa: CASSPGLAGALYEQYF

j_call: TRBJ2-7
v_call: TRBV11-1
clone_size: many
d_call: TRBD1
cdr3_nt: TGTGCCAGCAGCTTAGGACAGGGAACTTCCTACGAGCAGTACTTC
cdr3_aa: CASSLGQGTSYEQYF

j_call: TRBJ2-4
v_call: TRBV3-2
clone_size: .
d_call: .
cdr3_nt: TGTGCCAGCAGCCACTCCGGCAAGGGAGACTTC
cdr3_aa: CASSHSGKGDF

j_call: TRBJ2-1
v_call: TRBV19
clone_size: .
d_call: TRBD1
cdr3_nt: TGTGCCAGTAGTATTGGGGCAGGGGGTGTAAATCCTGAGCAGTTCTTC
cdr3_aa: CASSIGAGGVNPEQFF

j_call: TRBJ2-5
v_call: TRBV11-1
clone_size: many
d_call: .
cdr3_nt: TGTGCCAGCAGCTCGGGCACAGGCCTACAAGAGACCCAGTACTTC
cdr3_aa: CASSSGTGLQETQYF

j_call: TRBJ2-5
v_call: TRBV7-9
clone_size: few
d_call: .
cdr3_nt: TGTGCCAGCACCTATCCGGACAGCCAAGAGACCCAGTACTTC
cdr3_aa: CASTYPDSQETQYF

j_call: TRBJ1-6
v_call: TRBV6-1
clone_size: few
d_call: .
cdr3_nt: TGTGCCAGCAGTTATGGCAGGCGGTCGGCCCTCCACTTT
cdr3_aa: CASSYGRRSALHF

j_call: TRBJ2-1
v_call: TRBV11-2
clone_size: many
d_call: .
cdr3_nt: TGTGCCAGCAGCTTAGGGCCCACAGGGCGCTCCTACAATGAGCAGTTCTTC
cdr3_aa: CASSLGPTGRSYNEQFF

j_call: TRBJ2-5
v_call: TRBV20-1
clone_size: many
d_call: .
cdr3_nt: TGCAGTGCTATCGACACCTCCCAAGAGACCCAGTACTTC
cdr3_aa: CSAIDTSQETQYF

j_call: TRBJ2-2
v_call: TRBV28
clone_size: .
d_call: .
cdr3_nt: TGTGCCAGCAGTTCGGATATCGGGAAGCTGTTTTTT
cdr3_aa: CASSSDIGKLFF

j_call: TRBJ1-5
v_call: TRBV18
clone_size: many
d_call: .
cdr3_nt: TGTGCCAGCTCACGACCGGTGACCTATAGCAATCAGCCCCAGCATTTT
cdr3_aa: CASSRPVTYSNQPQHF

j_call: TRBJ2-5
v_call: TRBV10-3
clone_size: .
d_call: TRBD2
cdr3_nt: TGTGCCATCAGTGAGTCGGATAGGGCGGGGGGAGAGACCCAGTACTTC
cdr3_aa: CAISESDRAGGETQYF

j_call: TRBJ2-1
v_call: TRBV18
clone_size: few
d_call: .
cdr3_nt: TGTGCCAGCTCACCACCTCCTCCTGAGCAGTTCTTC
cdr3_aa: CASSPPPPEQFF

j_call: TRBJ2-4
v_call: TRBV7-9
clone_size: .
d_call: TRBD2
cdr3_nt: TGTGCCAGCAGCTCGCGGACTAGCGGGAGGAACATTCAGTACTTC
cdr3_aa: CASSSRTSGRNIQYF

j_call: TRBJ2-1
v_call: TRBV4-1
clone_size: .
d_call: TRBD1
cdr3_nt: TGCGCCAGCAGCCAAGGCACCGGGACAGACAATGAGCAGTTCTTC
cdr3_aa: CASSQGTGTDNEQFF

j_call: TRBJ1-1
v_call: TRBV28
clone_size: many
d_call: .
cdr3_nt: TGTGCCAGCAGTTCCCCCCCGGGTGGATACACTGAAGCTTTCTTT
cdr3_aa: CASSSPPGGYTEAFF

j_call: TRBJ2-2
v_call: TRBV9
clone_size: few
d_call: .
cdr3_nt: TGTGCCAGCAGCGTAGAACTGATGGCGAACACCGGGGAGCTGTTTTTT
cdr3_aa: CASSVELMANTGELFF

j_call: TRBJ1-2
v_call: TRBV7-8
clone_size: many
d_call: .
cdr3_nt: TGTGCCAGCAGCCGAAACCAAGGCTCCTATGGCTACACCTTC
cdr3_aa: CASSRNQGSYGYTF

j_call: TRBJ2-2
v_call: TRBV6-1
clone_size: few
d_call: TRBD2
cdr3_nt: TGTGCCAGCAGGGGAGCGGGAGGGCCTCCCGGGGAGCTGTTTTTT
cdr3_aa: CASRGAGGPPGELFF

j_call: TRBJ2-3
v_call: TRBV18
clone_size: .
d_call: TRBD2
cdr3_nt: TGTGCCAGCTCACCACCGGGCCTAGCGGGAGGAGGGGATACGCAGTATTTT
cdr3_aa: CASSPPGLAGGGDTQYF

j_call: TRBJ2-2
v_call: TRBV30
clone_size: few
d_call: .
cdr3_nt: TGTGCCTGGCGGCGCTCCTCGAACACCGGGGAGCTGTTTTTT
cdr3_aa: CAWRRSSNTGELFF

j_call: TRBJ1-4
v_call: TRBV20-1
clone_size: many
d_call: TRBD1
cdr3_nt: TGCAGTGCTAGAGGAGACAGGGGGAATGAAAAACTGTTTTTT
cdr3_aa: CSARGDRGNEKLFF

j_call: TRBJ2-1
v_call: TRBV12-3/TRBV12-4
clone_size: many
d_call: TRBD2
cdr3_nt: TGTGCCAGCAGTCGGACTAGCCGTCAGGGTGAGCAGTTCTTC
cdr3_aa: CASSRTSRQGEQFF

j_call: TRBJ2-1
v_call: TRBV28
clone_size: few
d_call: .
cdr3_nt: TGTGCCAGCAGAAGGGCGAACAGGGATGAGCAGTTCTTC
cdr3_aa: CASRRANRDEQFF

j_call: TRBJ2-1
v_call: TRBV2
clone_size: many
d_call: TRBD2
cdr3_nt: TGTGCCAGCAGTCCCGGGGGGGGGCTGTACAATGAGCAGTTCTTC
cdr3_aa: CASSPGGGLYNEQFF

j_call: TRBJ2-7
v_call: TRBV2
clone_size: many
d_call: TRBD1
cdr3_nt: TGTGCCAGCAGTAACCGGGACAGCAAACGCTCCTACGAGCAGTACTTC
cdr3_aa: CASSNRDSKRSYEQYF

j_call: TRBJ1-5
v_call: TRBV20-1
clone_size: few
d_call: .
cdr3_nt: TGCAGTGCTAGAGGGGGGAACTATCAGCCCCAGCATTTT
cdr3_aa: CSARGGNYQPQHF

j_call: TRBJ2-4
v_call: TRBV3-1
clone_size: .
d_call: .
cdr3_nt: TGTGCCAGCAGCCAAGGTTTTCCAGCACTAGCCAAAAACATTCAGTACTTC
cdr3_aa: CASSQGFPALAKNIQYF

j_call: TRBJ2-7
v_call: TRBV6-1
clone_size: many
d_call: TRBD1
cdr3_nt: TGTGCCAGCGTCCGGGACAGGGGCTACGAGCAGTACTTC
cdr3_aa: CASVRDRGYEQYF

j_call: TRBJ2-7
v_call: TRBV3-1
clone_size: many
d_call: TRBD1
cdr3_nt: TGTGCCAGCAGCCCGAGGACAGGGGGAGCCTACGAGCAGTACTTC
cdr3_aa: CASSPRTGGAYEQYF

j_call: TRBJ2-3
v_call: TRBV12-3/TRBV12-4
clone_size: many
d_call: TRBD2
cdr3_nt: TGTGCCAGCAGTCCTAGCGGGAGCGGTACGCAGTATTTT
cdr3_aa: CASSPSGSGTQYF

j_call: TRBJ1-1
v_call: TRBV5-1
clone_size: .
d_call: .
cdr3_nt: TGCGCCAGCAGCGAACAGGGTGGGTTGTCTGAAGCTTTCTTT
cdr3_aa: CASSEQGGLSEAFF

j_call: TRBJ1-1
v_call: TRBV28
clone_size: many
d_call: TRBD1
cdr3_nt: TGTGCCAGCAGGTTGGGGACAGGGTTGGCTGAAGCTTTCTTT
cdr3_aa: CASRLGTGLAEAFF

j_call: TRBJ2-7
v_call: TRBV10-1
clone_size: .
d_call: .
cdr3_nt: TGCGCCAGCAGTTCAGGGGTTAACGAGCAGTACTTC
cdr3_aa: CASSSGVNEQYF

j_call: TRBJ2-5
v_call: TRBV20-1
clone_size: .
d_call: TRBD1
cdr3_nt: TGCAGTCCTTCGCGGACAGGGCTCCAAGAGACCCAGTACTTC
cdr3_aa: CSPSRTGLQETQYF

j_call: TRBJ2-7
v_call: TRBV28
clone_size: many
d_call: TRBD2
cdr3_nt: TGTGCCAGCAGCCTCCCCCGGACTAGCGGGAGGATATTCTCCTACGAGCAGTACTTC
cdr3_aa: CASSLPRTSGRIFSYEQYF

j_call: TRBJ1-3
v_call: TRBV20-1
clone_size: few
d_call: .
cdr3_nt: TGCAGTGCTAGTATGGGCTCTGGAAACACCATATATTTT
cdr3_aa: CSASMGSGNTIYF

j_call: TRBJ2-5
v_call: TRBV2
clone_size: many
d_call: .
cdr3_nt: TGTGCCAGCAGTGAGCGCGGGCTGGAGACCCAGTACTTC
cdr3_aa: CASSERGLETQYF